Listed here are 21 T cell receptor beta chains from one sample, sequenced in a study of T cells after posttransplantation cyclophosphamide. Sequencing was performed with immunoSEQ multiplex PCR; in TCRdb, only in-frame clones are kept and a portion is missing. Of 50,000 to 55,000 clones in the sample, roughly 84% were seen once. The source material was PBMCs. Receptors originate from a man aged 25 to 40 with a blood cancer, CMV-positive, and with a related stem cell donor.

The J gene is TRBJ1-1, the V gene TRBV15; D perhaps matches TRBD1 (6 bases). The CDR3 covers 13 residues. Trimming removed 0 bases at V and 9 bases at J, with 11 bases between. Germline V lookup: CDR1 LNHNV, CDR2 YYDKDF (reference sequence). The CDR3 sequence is CATSRDMGDKAFF. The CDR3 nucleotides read TGTGCCACCAGCAGAGATATGGGGGACAAAGCTTTCTTT.

The CDR3 DNA reads as TGTGCCAGCAGGGGGACAGGGGTAAGCAATCAGCCCCAGCATTTT. Its protein product is CASRGTGVSNQPQHF. The rearrangement uses TRBV6-5 and TRBJ1-5; 10 nucleotides agree with TRBD1. Trimming removed 6 bases from V and 1 base from J; junction bases left unmatched: 3. The CDR3 length is 15 residues. From germline, CDR1 is MNHEY and CDR2 SVGAGI.

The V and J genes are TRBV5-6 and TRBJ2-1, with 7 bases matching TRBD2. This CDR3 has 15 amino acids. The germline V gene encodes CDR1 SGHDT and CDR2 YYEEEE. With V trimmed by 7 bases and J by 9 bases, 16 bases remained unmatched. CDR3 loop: CASANYGLGMGEQFF. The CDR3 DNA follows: TGTGCCAGCGCTAATTATGGACTAGGCATGGGTGAGCAGTTCTTC.

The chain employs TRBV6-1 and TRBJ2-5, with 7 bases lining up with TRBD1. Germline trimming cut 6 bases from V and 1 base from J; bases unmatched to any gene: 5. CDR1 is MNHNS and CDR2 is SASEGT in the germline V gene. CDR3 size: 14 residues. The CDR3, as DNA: TGTGCCAGCAGACTGGGACAGAGCCAAGAGACCCAGTACTTC. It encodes CASRLGQSQETQYF.

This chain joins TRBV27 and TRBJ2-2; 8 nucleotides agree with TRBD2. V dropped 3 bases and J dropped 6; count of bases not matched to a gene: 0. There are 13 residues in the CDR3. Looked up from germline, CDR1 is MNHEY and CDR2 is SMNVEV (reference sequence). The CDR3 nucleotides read TGTGCCAGCAGTTTGACTAGCGCCGGGGAGCTGTTTTTT. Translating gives CASSLTSAGELFF.

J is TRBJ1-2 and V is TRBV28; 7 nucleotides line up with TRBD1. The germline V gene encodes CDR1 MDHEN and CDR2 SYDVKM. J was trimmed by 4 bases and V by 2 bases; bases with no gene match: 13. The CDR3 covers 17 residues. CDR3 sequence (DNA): TGTGCCAGCAGTTTACGTTCAGGGGGAAGTGGAATCTATGGCTACACCTTC. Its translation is CASSLRSGGSGIYGYTF.

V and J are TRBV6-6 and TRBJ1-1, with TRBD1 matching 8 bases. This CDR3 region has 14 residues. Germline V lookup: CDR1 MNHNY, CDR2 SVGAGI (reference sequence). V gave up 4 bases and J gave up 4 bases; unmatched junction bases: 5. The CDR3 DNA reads TGTGCCAGCAGTTTCTCAGGGGGCTTCACTGAAGCTTTCTTT. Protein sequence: CASSFSGGFTEAFF.

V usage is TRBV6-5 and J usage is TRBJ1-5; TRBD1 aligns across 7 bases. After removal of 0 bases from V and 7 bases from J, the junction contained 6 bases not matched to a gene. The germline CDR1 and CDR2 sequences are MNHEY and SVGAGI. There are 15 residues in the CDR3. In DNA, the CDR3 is TGTGCCAGCAGTTACTCGATAGGGACAGAACAGCCCCAGCATTTT. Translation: CASSYSIGTEQPQHF.

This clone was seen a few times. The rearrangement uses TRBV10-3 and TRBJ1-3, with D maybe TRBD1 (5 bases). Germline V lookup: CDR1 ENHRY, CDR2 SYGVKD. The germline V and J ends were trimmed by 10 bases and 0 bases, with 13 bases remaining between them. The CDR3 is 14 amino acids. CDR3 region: CATRGAGSGNTIYF. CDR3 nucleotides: TGTGCCACAAGGGGCGCCGGCTCTGGAAACACCATATATTTT.

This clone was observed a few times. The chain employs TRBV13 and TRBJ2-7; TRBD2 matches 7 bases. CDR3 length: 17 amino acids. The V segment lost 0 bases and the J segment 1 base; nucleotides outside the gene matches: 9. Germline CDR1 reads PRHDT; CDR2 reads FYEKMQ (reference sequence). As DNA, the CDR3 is TGTGCCAGCAGCTTAGGACGTAGCGGCGGGGGATCCTACGAGCAGTACTTC. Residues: CASSLGRSGGGSYEQYF.

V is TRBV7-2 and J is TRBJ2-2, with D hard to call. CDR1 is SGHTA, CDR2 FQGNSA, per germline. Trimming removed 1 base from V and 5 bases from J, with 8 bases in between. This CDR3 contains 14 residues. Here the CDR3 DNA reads TGTGCCAGCAGCTTAGGTTCCCTTACCGGGGAGCTGTTTTTT. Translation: CASSLGSLTGELFF.

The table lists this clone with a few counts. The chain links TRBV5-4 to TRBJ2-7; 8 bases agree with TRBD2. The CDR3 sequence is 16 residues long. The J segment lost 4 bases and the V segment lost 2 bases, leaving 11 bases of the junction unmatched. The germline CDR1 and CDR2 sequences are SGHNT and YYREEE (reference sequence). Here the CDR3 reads CASSLGTGGPEYEQYF. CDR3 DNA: TGTGCCAGCAGCTTAGGTACGGGAGGGCCAGAGTACGAGCAGTACTTC.

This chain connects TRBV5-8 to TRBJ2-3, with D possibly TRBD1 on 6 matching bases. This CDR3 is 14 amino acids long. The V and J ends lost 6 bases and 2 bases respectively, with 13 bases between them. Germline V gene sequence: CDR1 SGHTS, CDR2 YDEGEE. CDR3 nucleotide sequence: TGTGCCAGCATCGTCGGACAGTTCACAGATACGCAGTATTTT. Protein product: CASIVGQFTDTQYF.

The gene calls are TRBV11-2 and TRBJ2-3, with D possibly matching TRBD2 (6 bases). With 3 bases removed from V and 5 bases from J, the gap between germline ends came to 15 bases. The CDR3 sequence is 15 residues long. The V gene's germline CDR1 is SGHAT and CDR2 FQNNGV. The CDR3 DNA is TGTGCCAGCAGCTTGGGTCGGGAGTTTGTAGATACGCAGTATTTT. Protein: CASSLGREFVDTQYF.

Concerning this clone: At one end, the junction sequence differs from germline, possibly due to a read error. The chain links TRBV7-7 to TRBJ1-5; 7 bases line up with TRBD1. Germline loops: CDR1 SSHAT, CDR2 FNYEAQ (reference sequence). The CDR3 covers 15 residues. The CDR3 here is CASSCRDSLNQPQHF. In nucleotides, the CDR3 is TGTGCTAGCAGTTGCCGGGACAGCCTAAATCAGCCCCAGCATTTT.

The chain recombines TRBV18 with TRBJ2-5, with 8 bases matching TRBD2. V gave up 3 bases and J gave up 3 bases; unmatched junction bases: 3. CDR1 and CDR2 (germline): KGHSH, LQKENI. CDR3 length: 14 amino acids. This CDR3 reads CASSPGTSKETQYF. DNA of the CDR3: TGTGCCAGCTCACCCGGGACTAGTAAAGAGACCCAGTACTTC.

The DNA for the CDR3 is TGTGCCAGCAGCTTAGGACAGGGTCGTTCTGGAAACACCATATATTTT. Translating it yields CASSLGQGRSGNTIYF. The chain combines TRBV13 with TRBJ1-3, with a weak D call TRBD1 (6 bases). Per the germline V gene, CDR1 is PRHDT and CDR2 is FYEKMQ (reference sequence). The CDR3 sequence is 16 residues long. V was cut by 0 bases and J by 1 base, with 10 bases left in between.

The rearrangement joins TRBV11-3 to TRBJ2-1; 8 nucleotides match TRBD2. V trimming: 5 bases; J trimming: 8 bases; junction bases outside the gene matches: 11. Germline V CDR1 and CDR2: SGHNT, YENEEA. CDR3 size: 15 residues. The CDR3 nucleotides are TGTGCCAGCAGCCCCGGGACTAGTGGTGCCCATGAGCAGTTCTTC. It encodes CASSPGTSGAHEQFF.

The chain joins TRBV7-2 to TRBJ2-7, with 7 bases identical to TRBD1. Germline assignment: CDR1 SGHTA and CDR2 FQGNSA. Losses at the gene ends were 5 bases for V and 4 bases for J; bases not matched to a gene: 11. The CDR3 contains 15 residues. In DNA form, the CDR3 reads TGTGCCAGCAGCCAGTCCGGGACAGTTAAGTACGAGCAGTACTTC. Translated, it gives CASSQSGTVKYEQYF. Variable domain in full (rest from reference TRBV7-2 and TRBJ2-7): GAGVSQSPSNKVTEKGKDVELRCDPISGHTALYWYRQSLGQGLEFLIYFQGNSAPDKSGLPSDRFSAERTGGSVSTLTIQRTQQEDSAVYLCASSQSGTVKYEQYFGPGTRLTVT.

The chain's CDR3 is CASSQDLYGGVNTGELFF. The DNA of the CDR3 is TGCGCCAGCAGCCAAGATCTTTATGGAGGGGTGAACACCGGGGAGCTGTTTTTT. The genes are TRBV4-1 and TRBJ2-2, with a possible D match to TRBD2 (6 bases). Between the trimmed V and J ends, which lost 0 bases and 1 base, there was a span of 15 bases. The CDR3 has 18 amino acids. The germline CDR1 and CDR2 sequences are MGHRA and YSYEKL.

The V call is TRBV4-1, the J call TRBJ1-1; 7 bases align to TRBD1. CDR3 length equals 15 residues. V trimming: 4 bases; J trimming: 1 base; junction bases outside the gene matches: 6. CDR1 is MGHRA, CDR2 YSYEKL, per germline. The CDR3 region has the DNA TGCGCCAGCAGCCCCGCTAGGACAGGGAACACTGAAGCTTTCTTT. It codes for CASSPARTGNTEAFF.